This passage covers 22 T cell receptor beta chains from one sample sequenced in a study of T cell repertoires in cytomegalovirus infection (dated by TCRdb to the late 2010s). TCRdb lists the instrument as Illumina HiSeq 1500. TCRdb passed the public sequencing reads through fastp at Q25 and MiXCR, retaining productive beta sequences. Each CDR3 protein gets just one entry, which takes the most common genes and DNA from the rows behind it. For this sample the table gives hundreds of thousands of distinct CDR3 sequences, of which over 20% were detected only once. Together, the top ten hold 15% to 20% of the sample. The sequencing input was CD8+ T cells from PBMCs. These receptors all come from a human donor in good health (CMV status not recorded). Some clones in this sample may be carry-over from other donors' samples.

This clonotype has just a few counts. The chain has TRBV20-1 and TRBJ2-7, with 8 bases identical to TRBD2. The J segment lost 1 base and the V segment lost 5 bases, leaving 13 bases of the junction unmatched. CDR1 is DFQATT and CDR2 is SNEGSKA in the germline V gene (reference sequence). This CDR3 is built from 16 residues. The CDR3 sequence is CSAEDWGGGISYEQYF. For the CDR3, the DNA is TGCAGTGCTGAGGACTGGGGCGGGGGGATTTCCTACGAGCAGTACTTC.

This clonotype was recorded at least ten times. This rearrangement joins TRBV10-3 to TRBJ2-1; 8 nucleotides line up with TRBD2. Losses at the gene ends were 4 bases for V and 4 bases for J; bases not matched to a gene: 6. Germline V gives CDR1 ENHRY, CDR2 SYGVKD. The CDR3 is made up of 15 amino acids. The CDR3 DNA follows: TGTGCCATCAGTGGGACGGCGGGGGGTTACAATGAGCAGTTCTTC. It encodes CAISGTAGGYNEQFF.

This clonotype was seen a few times. The CDR3 DNA sequence: TGTGCCAGCAGTCTCGGGGTGTACTATGGCTACACCTTC. Its translation is CASSLGVYYGYTF. The chain is built from TRBV25-1 and TRBJ1-2; D gene ambiguous. The CDR3 extends over 13 amino acids. Per the germline V gene, CDR1 is MGHDK and CDR2 is SYGVNS. Trimming removed 5 bases at V and 3 bases at J, with 10 bases between.

This sequence joins TRBV29-1 and TRBJ2-1; the match to TRBD1 covers 8 bases. The CDR3 has 14 amino acids. With V trimmed by 7 bases and J by 7 bases, 12 bases remained unmatched. Germline values: CDR1 SQVTM, CDR2 ANQGSEA. The CDR3 here is CSAETGELWNEQFF. For the CDR3, the DNA is TGCAGCGCCGAGACAGGGGAATTATGGAATGAGCAGTTCTTC.

Concerning this clonotype itself: Mismatch with germline at one junction end may stem from a read error. This chain connects TRBV12-3 or TRBV12-4 to TRBJ1-1; a weak D match, TRBD1 (5 bases). The CDR3 totals 12 residues. CDR3 amino acids: CASSLDGGKAFF. Written as DNA, the CDR3 is TGTGCCAGCAGCTTAGACGGGGGAAAAGCTTTCTTT.

Only a few counts were recorded for this clonotype. The CDR3 sequence: CASSQDSGGGSYEQYF. CDR3 DNA sequence: TGTGCCAGCAGCCAAGATTCAGGGGGGGGCTCCTACGAGCAGTACTTC. This sequence joins TRBV4-2 and TRBJ2-7; perhaps D is TRBD1 or TRBD2 (7 bases each). Trimming took off 0 bases at V and 0 bases at J, with 12 bases between the two ends. The CDR3 is 16 amino acids. Germline assignment: CDR1 LGHNA and CDR2 YNFKEQ.

This clonotype was recorded at least ten times. The rearrangement links TRBV7-2 to TRBJ2-5; 9 bases fit TRBD2. Germline V lookup: CDR1 SGHTA, CDR2 FQGNSA. J was trimmed by 1 base and V by 7 bases; bases with no gene match: 7. The CDR3 has 15 residues. CDR3 nucleotides: TGTGCCAGCAACCCCCGCGGGGGGGCCCAAGAGACCCAGTACTTC. Encoded protein: CASNPRGGAQETQYF. Full variable domain (rest looked up from reference TRBV7-2 and TRBJ2-5): GAGVSQSPSNKVTEKGKDVELRCDPISGHTALYWYRQSLGQGLEFLIYFQGNSAPDKSGLPSDRFSAERTGGSVSTLTIQRTQQEDSAVYLCASNPRGGAQETQYFGPGTRLLVL.

This sequence joins TRBV29-1 and TRBJ2-1; D is uncertain. Per germline, CDR1 SQVTM and CDR2 ANQGSEA. The V gene lost 4 bases and the J gene lost 2 bases, with 9 bases spanning the gap. The CDR3 covers 13 residues. CDR3 DNA sequence: TGCAGCGTTGTTAGGCTGACCTACAATGAGCAGTTCTTC. Translation gives CSVVRLTYNEQFF.

The sample holds many counts of this clonotype. This sequence joins TRBV7-2 and TRBJ2-7, with D uncertain. V lost 6 bases to trimming and J lost 1 base, with 7 bases between them. This CDR3 region has 12 residues. The germline gives CDR1 SGHTA, CDR2 FQGNSA. The CDR3 region has the DNA TGTGCCAGCAGTCGGAGTTCCTACGAGCAGTACTTC. Translated, it gives CASSRSSYEQYF.

This clonotype showed up many times. The J gene is TRBJ1-5, the V gene TRBV6-5; D is unclear. CDR3 length: 11 amino acids. The germline gives CDR1 MNHEY, CDR2 SVGAGI. The CDR3 nucleotides read TGTGCGGCCGGGAATAATCAGCCCCAGCATTTT. Translation gives CAAGNNQPQHF.

There are many counts of this clonotype. This chain links TRBV4-1 with TRBJ1-1; D ambiguous. Germline values: CDR1 MGHRA, CDR2 YSYEKL. This CDR3 is 14 amino acids long. The V end lost 0 bases, the J end lost 6 bases, and 11 bases lay between the germline ends. The CDR3 sequence is CASSQDWAGPEAFF. CDR3 DNA sequence: TGCGCCAGCAGCCAAGATTGGGCTGGGCCTGAAGCTTTCTTT.

This clonotype was picked up a small number of times. The chain uses TRBV28 and TRBJ2-7; the D is unclear. V gave up 5 bases and J gave up 7 bases, with 9 bases separating them. The CDR3 covers 11 residues. Germline V gene sequence: CDR1 MDHEN, CDR2 SYDVKM. The CDR3 DNA is TGTGCCAGCAGTCCCTTTGAAGAGCAGTACTTC. It is translated as CASSPFEEQYF. The full variable domain, with the rest looked up from reference TRBV28 and TRBJ2-7, is DVKVTQSSRYLVKRTGEKVFLECVQDMDHENMFWYRQDPGLGLRLIYFSYDVKMKEKGDIPEGYSVSREKKERFSLILESASTNQTSMYLCASSPFEEQYFGPGTRLTVT.

The chain combines TRBV28 with TRBJ2-3; no reliable D call. The CDR3 loop spans 18 amino acids. V was trimmed by 2 bases and J by 3 bases, leaving 21 bases between them. Germline CDR1 MDHEN, CDR2 SYDVKM. In nucleotides, the CDR3 is TGTGCCAGCAGTTTAGTGGTGGCAGCCCCAGAGAGGACAGATACGCAGTATTTT. As protein: CASSLVVAAPERTDTQYF.

The chain has TRBV28 and TRBJ2-7; TRBD1 might be the D (5 bases). Trimming took off 2 bases at V and 2 bases at J, with 10 bases between the two ends. Looked up from germline, CDR1 is MDHEN and CDR2 is SYDVKM. CDR3 length equals 14 residues. The CDR3 region is CASSLSRVTYEQYF. CDR3 bases: TGTGCCAGCAGTTTAAGCAGGGTTACCTACGAGCAGTACTTC.

V usage is TRBV3-1 and J usage is TRBJ2-1, with 14 positions matching TRBD2. CDR1 LGHDT and CDR2 YNNKEL come from the germline V gene (reference sequence). The junction had 7 bases not matched to a gene; V was cut back by 4 bases and J by 8 bases. The CDR3 covers 16 residues. CDR3 region: CASSLPGGLAGDEQFF. CDR3 coding DNA: TGTGCCAGCAGCCTCCCTGGGGGACTAGCGGGGGATGAGCAGTTCTTC.

This clonotype has a handful of counts. This rearrangement joins TRBV20-1 to TRBJ2-7; TRBD1 aligns across 10 bases. Looked up from germline, CDR1 is DFQATT and CDR2 is SNEGSKA (reference sequence). The trim removed 6 bases at V and 2 bases at J, leaving 4 bases unmatched. CDR3 length: 13 amino acids. The CDR3 reads CSASGTGAYEQYF. For the CDR3, the DNA is TGCAGTGCCTCCGGGACAGGGGCCTACGAGCAGTACTTC.

This CDR3 reads CASSLAAGGNEKLFF. For the CDR3, the DNA is TGTGCCAGCAGCTTAGCGGCGGGGGGTAATGAAAAACTGTTTTTT. The rearrangement joins TRBV7-8 to TRBJ1-4, with D possibly matching TRBD1 (5 bases). The CDR3 sequence is 15 residues long. CDR1 is SGHVS, CDR2 FQNEAQ, per germline. V was trimmed by 0 bases and J by 4 bases, leaving 9 bases between them.

The count of this clonotype is one. This chain uses TRBV11-1 with TRBJ2-1; 9 positions agree with TRBD1. V was clipped by 0 bases and J by 7 bases; unmatched bases: 4. The CDR3 is made up of 15 amino acids. Germline assignment: CDR1 SGHAT and CDR2 FQDESV (reference sequence). CDR3 region: CASSLASDRGNEQFF. The CDR3 nucleotides are TGTGCCAGCAGCTTAGCCTCCGACAGGGGGAATGAGCAGTTCTTC. Looking up the rest from reference TRBV11-1 and TRBJ2-1 gives the full variable domain: EAEVAQSPRYKITEKSQAVAFWCDPISGHATLYWYRQILGQGPELLVQFQDESVVDDSQLPKDRFSAERLKGVDSTLKIQPAELGDSAMYLCASSLASDRGNEQFFGPGTRLTVL.

At least ten counts were recorded for this clonotype. J is TRBJ2-3 and V is TRBV7-9; 14 bases align to TRBD2. Germline V gene lookup returns CDR1 SEHNR and CDR2 FQNEAQ (reference sequence). The CDR3 contains 16 residues. Losses at the gene ends were 7 bases for V and 2 bases for J; bases not matched to a gene: 5. In DNA, the CDR3 is TGTGCCAGCACCCTGACTAGCGGGGGGGTCACAGATACGCAGTATTTT. It yields the protein CASTLTSGGVTDTQYF. Complete variable domain (other parts from reference TRBV7-9 and TRBJ2-3): DTGVSQNPRHKITKRGQNVTFRCDPISEHNRLYWYRQTLGQGPEFLTYFQNEAQLEKSRLLSDRFSAERPKGSFSTLEIQRTEQGDSAMYLCASTLTSGGVTDTQYFGPGTRLTVL.

This clonotype appeared a few times. The V gene is TRBV7-3, the J gene TRBJ1-3; no clear D. Germline CDR1 reads SGHTA; CDR2 reads FQGTGA. The CDR3 is 11 residues long. Between the trimmed V and J ends, which lost 5 bases and 4 bases, there was a span of 3 bases. The CDR3 protein is CASSRGNTIYF. The CDR3 region has the DNA TGTGCCAGCAGCCGAGGAAACACCATATATTTT.

This clonotype has more than one count but fewer than ten. The rearrangement links TRBV29-1 to TRBJ2-3, with unresolved D. Looked up from germline, CDR1 is SQVTM and CDR2 is ANQGSEA. Trimming took off 1 base at V and 3 bases at J, with 8 bases between the two ends. The CDR3 totals 13 residues. As DNA, the CDR3 is TGCAGCGTTGAAGGCCTGGGGACAGATACGCAGTATTTT. Its protein is CSVEGLGTDTQYF.

This clonotype was counted many times. This sequence joins TRBV7-2 and TRBJ2-7, with D perhaps being TRBD1 or TRBD2 (5 bases each). V lost 7 bases and J lost 1, with 11 bases in between. The V gene's germline CDR1 is SGHTA and CDR2 FQGNSA. There are 13 residues in the CDR3. CDR3 in amino acids: CASIRDGSYEQYF. The CDR3 region has the DNA TGTGCCAGCATAAGGGACGGATCCTACGAGCAGTACTTC.